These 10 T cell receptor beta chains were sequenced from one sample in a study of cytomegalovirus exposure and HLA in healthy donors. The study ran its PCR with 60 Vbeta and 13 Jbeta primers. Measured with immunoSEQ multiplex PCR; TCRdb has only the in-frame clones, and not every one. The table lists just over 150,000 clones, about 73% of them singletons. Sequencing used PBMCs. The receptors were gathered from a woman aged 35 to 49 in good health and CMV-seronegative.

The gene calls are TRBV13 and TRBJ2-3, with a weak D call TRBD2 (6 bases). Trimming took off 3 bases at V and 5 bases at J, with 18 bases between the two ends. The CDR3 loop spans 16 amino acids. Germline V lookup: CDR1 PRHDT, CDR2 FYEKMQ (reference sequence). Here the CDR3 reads CASSFSWRVARDTQYF. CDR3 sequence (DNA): TGTGCCAGCAGCTTTAGTTGGAGGGTGGCTCGAGATACGCAGTATTTT.

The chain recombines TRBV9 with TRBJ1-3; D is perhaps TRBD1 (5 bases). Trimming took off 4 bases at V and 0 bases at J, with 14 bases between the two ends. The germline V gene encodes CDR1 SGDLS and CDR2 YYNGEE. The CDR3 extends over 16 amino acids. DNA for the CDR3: TGTGCCAGCAGCTTAACCGGGGGGAACTCTGGAAACACCATATATTTT. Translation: CASSLTGGNSGNTIYF.

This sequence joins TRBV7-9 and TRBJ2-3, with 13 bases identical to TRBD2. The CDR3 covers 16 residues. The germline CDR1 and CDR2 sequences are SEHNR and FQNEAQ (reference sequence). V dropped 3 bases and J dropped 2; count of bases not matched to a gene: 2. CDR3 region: CASSFTSGGVTDTQYF. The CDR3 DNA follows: TGTGCCAGCAGCTTTACTAGCGGGGGGGTCACAGATACGCAGTATTTT.

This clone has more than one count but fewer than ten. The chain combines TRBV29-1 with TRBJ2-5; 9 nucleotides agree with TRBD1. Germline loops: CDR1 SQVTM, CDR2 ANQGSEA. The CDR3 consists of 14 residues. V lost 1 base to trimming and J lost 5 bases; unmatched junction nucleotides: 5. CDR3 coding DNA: TGCAGCGTTGAAGGACAGGGGGTTCCCGAGACCCAGTACTTC. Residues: CSVEGQGVPETQYF.

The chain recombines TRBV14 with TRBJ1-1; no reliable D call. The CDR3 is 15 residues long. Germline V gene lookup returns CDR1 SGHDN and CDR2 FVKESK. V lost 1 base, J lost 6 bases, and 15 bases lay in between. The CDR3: CASSQAGRGVSEAFF. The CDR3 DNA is TGTGCCAGCAGCCAAGCCGGGAGAGGTGTGTCTGAAGCTTTCTTT.

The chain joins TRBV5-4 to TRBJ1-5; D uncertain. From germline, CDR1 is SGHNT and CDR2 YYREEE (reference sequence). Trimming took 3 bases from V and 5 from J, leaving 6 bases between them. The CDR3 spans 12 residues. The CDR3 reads CASSSSDQPQHF. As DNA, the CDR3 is TGTGCCAGCAGCTCCTCGGATCAGCCCCAGCATTTT.

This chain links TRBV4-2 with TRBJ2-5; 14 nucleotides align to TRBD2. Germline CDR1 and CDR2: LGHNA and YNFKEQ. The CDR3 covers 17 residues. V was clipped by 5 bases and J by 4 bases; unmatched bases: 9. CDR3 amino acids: CASSERLAGGTAETQYF. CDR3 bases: TGTGCCAGCAGCGAAAGACTAGCGGGGGGGACTGCAGAGACCCAGTACTTC.

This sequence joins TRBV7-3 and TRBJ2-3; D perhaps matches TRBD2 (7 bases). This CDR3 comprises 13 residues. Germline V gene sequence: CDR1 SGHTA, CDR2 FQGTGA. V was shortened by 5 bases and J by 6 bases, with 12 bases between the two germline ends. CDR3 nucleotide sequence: TGTGCCAGCAGCGGGGGGGCCGGGGATACGCAGTATTTT. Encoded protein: CASSGGAGDTQYF.

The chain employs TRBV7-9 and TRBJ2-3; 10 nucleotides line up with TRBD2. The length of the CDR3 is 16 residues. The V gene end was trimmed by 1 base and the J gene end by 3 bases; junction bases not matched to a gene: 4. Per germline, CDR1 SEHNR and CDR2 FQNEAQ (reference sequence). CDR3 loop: CASSLVQLAGTDTQYF. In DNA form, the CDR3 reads TGTGCCAGCAGCTTAGTTCAACTAGCGGGGACAGATACGCAGTATTTT.

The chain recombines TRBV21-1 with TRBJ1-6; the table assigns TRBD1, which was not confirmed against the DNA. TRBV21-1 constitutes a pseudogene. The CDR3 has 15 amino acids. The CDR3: CASSKKRTGNSPLHF. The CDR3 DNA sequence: TGTGCCAGCAGCAAAAAAAGGACAGGGAATTCACCCCTCCACTTT.